This TCR beta chain emerged from a study of shared clonotypes between healthy human individuals. Only in-frame clones appear in the TCRdb table, and some are missing; sequencing was by immunoSEQ multiplex PCR. The sample yields some 790,000 clones, 72% seen once. The V and J ends lost 6 bases and 0 bases respectively, with 14 bases between them. The CDR3 is made up of 15 amino acids. Germline V gene lookup returns CDR1 MNHEY and CDR2 SMNVEV (reference sequence). The sample was memory CD4+ T cells sorted from blood. Noted subset: CD45RA-negative fraction. The receptor was isolated from a woman between 25 and 40 years old in good health. V and J are TRBV27 and TRBJ1-2; the D gene is possibly TRBD1 (6 bases). CDR3 sequence (DNA): TGTGCCAGCAGGCCCCACAGGGCCACTAACTATGGCTACACCTTC. This gives the protein CASRPHRATNYGYTF.